This T cell receptor (beta chain) was captured in a study of blood T cell repertoires in COVID-19 (dated by TCRdb to 2018 to 2021). Background for the entire study: Samples covering the acute and convalescent phases of COVID-19 were provided by collaborators in the United States, Italy and Spain. The samples were drawn from the first 160 participants of the ongoing ImmuneRACE study and from more than 1,000 subjects provided by 6 global collaborators. Deeply sampled blood TCRbeta repertoires from subjects exposed to, actively infected with, or recovered from COVID-19 were included in the dataset. The repertoires were made available in a free public database intended to serve as a resource for research on the immune response to SARS-CoV-2. Where available, HLA class I and class II types were taken from metadata supplied by the sample provider and were not determined by assay-based typing. The sample metadata nearly always contained a de-identified subject ID, COVID-19 status, age in years and sex. The material from the prospective study consisted of cDNA or gDNA derived from T cells, B-cell-depleted T cells, or PBMCs. The paper's findings and limits, for the study overall: The quantity of clinical and demographic metadata differed by source and by participant and was supplied without curation.

Each collaborating institution followed its own protocols to collect whole blood in K2EDTA tubes. Collaborator samples were shipped for TCRbeta analysis as frozen whole blood, isolated PBMCs, or DNA extracted from either sample type. Regarding this clone: Its antigen specificity is not known. One base away there is no much larger clone; base qualities are not given.

TCRbeta CDR3 regions were amplified from genomic DNA using the immunoSEQ Assay, a bias-controlled multiplex PCR. On the authors' methods: The number of nucleated cells in each sample was estimated from the amplification of reference gene primers within the assay. To quantify the absolute abundance of each unique TCRbeta CDR3 rearrangement, sequence reads were collapsed and filtered. For each sample, productive Simpson clonality was calculated by taking the square root of Simpson's diversity index across productive rearrangements. TCRdb re-hosts the immuneACCESS table, in-frame sequences only. Its copies lack some clones; in the studies checked, an unresolved V gene accounts for under half of them, and the cause for the rest is not known. V and J calls plus clone size are reproduced from that table; the DNA served to infer D and trimming. The sample table holds roughly 230,000 clones, of which roughly 80% were seen once. The ten biggest clones cover around 6.5% of the sample.

This TCR was sampled from a woman aged 55-70 years with active or convalescent COVID-19. Sequenced sample: peripheral blood.

The bases are TGTGCCAGCAGCTTAGGAGGATCTGAAGCTTTCTTT. Translated, this is CASSLGGSEAFF. The chain was built from TRBV7-9 and TRBJ1-1, with the D gene too uncertain to name. The trim is 1 base for V and 6 bases for J, with a gap of 6 bases between the germline ends. The CDR3 contains 12 residues, cysteine and phenylalanine counted. The CDR3 DNA has 36 bases and is translated from base 1. CDR1 is given as SEHNR and CDR2 as FQNEAQ, both from the germline V gene (reference sequence).